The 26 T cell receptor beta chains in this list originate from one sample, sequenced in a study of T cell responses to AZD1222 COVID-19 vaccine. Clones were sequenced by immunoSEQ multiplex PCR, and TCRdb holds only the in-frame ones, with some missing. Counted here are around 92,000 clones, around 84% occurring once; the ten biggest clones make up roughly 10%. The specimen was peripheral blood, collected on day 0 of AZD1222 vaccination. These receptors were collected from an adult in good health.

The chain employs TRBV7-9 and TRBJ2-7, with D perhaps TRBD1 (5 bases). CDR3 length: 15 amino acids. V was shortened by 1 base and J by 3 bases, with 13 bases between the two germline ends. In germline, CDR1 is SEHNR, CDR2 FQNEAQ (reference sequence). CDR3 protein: CASSLGGYADYEQYF. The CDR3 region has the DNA TGTGCCAGCAGCTTAGGGGGCTACGCGGACTACGAGCAGTACTTC.

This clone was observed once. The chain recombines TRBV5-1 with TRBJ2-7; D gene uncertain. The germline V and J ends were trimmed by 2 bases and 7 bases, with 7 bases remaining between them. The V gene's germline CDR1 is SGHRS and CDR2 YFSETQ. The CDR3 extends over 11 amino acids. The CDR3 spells CASSLQREQYF. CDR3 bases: TGCGCCAGCAGCTTACAGAGGGAGCAGTACTTC.

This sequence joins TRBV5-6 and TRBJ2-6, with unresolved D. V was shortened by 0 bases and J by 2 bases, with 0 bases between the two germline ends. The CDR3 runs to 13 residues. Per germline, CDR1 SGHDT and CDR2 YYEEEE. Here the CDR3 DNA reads TGTGCCAGCAGCTTGGCTGGGGCCAACGTCCTGACTTTC. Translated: CASSLAGANVLTF.

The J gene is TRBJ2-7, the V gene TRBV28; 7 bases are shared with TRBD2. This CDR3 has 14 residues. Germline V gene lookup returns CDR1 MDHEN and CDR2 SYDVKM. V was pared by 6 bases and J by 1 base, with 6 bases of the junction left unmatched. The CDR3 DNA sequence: TGTGCCAGCAGGGGGGGAGGGTATTCCTACGAGCAGTACTTC. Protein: CASRGGGYSYEQYF. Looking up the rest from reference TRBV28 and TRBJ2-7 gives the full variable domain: DVKVTQSSRYLVKRTGEKVFLECVQDMDHENMFWYRQDPGLGLRLIYFSYDVKMKEKGDIPEGYSVSREKKERFSLILESASTNQTSMYLCASRGGGYSYEQYFGPGTRLTVT.

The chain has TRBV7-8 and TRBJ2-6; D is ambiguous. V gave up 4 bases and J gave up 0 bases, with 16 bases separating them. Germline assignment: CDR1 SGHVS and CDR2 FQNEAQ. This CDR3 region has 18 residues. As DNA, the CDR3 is TGTGCCAGCAGCTCTTGGGTGCTACGGTCCTCTGGGGCCAACGTCCTGACTTTC. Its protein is CASSSWVLRSSGANVLTF. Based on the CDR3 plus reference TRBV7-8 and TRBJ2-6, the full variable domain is GAGVSQSPRYKVAKRGQDVALRCDPISGHVSLFWYQQALGQGPEFLTYFQNEAQLDKSGLPSDRFFAERPEGSVSTLKIQRTQQEDSAVYLCASSSWVLRSSGANVLTFGAGSRLTVL.

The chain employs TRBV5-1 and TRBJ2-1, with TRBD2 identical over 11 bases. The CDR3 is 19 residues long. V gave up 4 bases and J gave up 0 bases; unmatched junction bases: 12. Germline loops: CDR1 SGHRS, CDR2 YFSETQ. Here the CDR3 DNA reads TGCGCCAGCAGCCCCAGGTCGGGACTAGCGGTCAGCTCCTACAATGAGCAGTTCTTC. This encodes CASSPRSGLAVSSYNEQFF. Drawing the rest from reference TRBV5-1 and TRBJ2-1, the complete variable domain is KAGVTQTPRYLIKTRGQQVTLSCSPISGHRSVSWYQQTPGQGLQFLFEYFSETQRNKGNFPGRFSGRQFSNSRSEMNVSTLELGDSALYLCASSPRSGLAVSSYNEQFFGPGTRLTVL.

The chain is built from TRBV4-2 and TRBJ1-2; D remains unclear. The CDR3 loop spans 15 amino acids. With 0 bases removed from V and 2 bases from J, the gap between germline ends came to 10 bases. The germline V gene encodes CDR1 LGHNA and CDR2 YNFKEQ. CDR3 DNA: TGTGCCAGCAGCCAAGATCAAGGCAGCAACTATGGCTACACCTTC. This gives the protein CASSQDQGSNYGYTF.

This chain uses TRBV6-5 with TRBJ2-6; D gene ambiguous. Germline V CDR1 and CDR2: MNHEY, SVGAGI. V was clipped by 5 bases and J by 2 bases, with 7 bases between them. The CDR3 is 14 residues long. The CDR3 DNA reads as TGTGCCAGCAGTAGGTTAGCTGGGGCCAACGTCCTGACTTTC. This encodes CASSRLAGANVLTF.

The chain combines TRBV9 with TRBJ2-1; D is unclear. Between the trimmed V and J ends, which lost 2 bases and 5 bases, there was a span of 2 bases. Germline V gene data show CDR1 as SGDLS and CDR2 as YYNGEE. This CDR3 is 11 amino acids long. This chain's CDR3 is CASSVNNEQFF. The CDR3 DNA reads TGTGCCAGCAGCGTGAACAATGAGCAGTTCTTC.

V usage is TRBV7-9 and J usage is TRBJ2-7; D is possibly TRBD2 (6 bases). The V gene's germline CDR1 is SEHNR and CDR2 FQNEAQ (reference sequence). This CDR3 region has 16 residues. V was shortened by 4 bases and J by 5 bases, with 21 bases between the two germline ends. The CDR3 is CASSSNTPGEGHEQYF. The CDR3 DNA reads TGTGCCAGCAGCTCCAACACTCCGGGGGAAGGACACGAGCAGTACTTC.

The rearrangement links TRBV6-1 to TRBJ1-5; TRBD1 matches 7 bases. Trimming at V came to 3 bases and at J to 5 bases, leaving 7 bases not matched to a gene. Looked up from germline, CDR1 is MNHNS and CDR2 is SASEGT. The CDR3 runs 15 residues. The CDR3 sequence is CASSEFRGGDQPQHF. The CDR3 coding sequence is TGTGCCAGCAGTGAGTTCAGGGGGGGGGATCAGCCCCAGCATTTT.

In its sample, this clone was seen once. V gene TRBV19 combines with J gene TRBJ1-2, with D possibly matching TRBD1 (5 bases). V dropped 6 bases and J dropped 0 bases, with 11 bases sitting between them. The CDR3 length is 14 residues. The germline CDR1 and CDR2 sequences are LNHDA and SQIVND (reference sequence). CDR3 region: CASSRDGTNYGYTF. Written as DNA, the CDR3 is TGTGCCAGTAGCCGGGACGGAACTAACTATGGCTACACCTTC.

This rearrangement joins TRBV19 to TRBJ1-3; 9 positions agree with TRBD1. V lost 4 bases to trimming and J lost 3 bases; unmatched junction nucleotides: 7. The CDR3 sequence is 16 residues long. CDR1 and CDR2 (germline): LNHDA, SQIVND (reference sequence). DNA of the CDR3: TGTGCCAGTAGTACGGGGAACAGGGGGCTTGGAAACACCATATATTTT. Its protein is CASSTGNRGLGNTIYF.

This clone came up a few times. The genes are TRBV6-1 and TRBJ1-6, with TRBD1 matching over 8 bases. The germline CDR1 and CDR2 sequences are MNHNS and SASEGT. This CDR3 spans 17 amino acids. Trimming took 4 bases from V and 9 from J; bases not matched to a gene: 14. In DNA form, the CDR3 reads TGTGCCAGCAGTGGGAACCCTCAGGGGGCCATTTCTTCACCCCTCCACTTT. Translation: CASSGNPQGAISSPLHF.

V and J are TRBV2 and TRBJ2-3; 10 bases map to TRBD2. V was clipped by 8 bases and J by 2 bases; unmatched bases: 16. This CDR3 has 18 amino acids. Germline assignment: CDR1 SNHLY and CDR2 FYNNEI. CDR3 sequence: CASVANFLAGAFTDTQYF. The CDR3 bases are TGTGCCAGCGTAGCCAACTTCCTAGCGGGGGCGTTCACAGATACGCAGTATTTT. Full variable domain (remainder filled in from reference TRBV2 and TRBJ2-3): EPEVTQTPSHQVTQMGQEVILRCVPISNHLYFYWYRQILGQKVEFLVSFYNNEISEKSEIFDDQFSVERPDGSNFTLKIRSTKLEDSAMYFCASVANFLAGAFTDTQYFGPGTRLTVL.

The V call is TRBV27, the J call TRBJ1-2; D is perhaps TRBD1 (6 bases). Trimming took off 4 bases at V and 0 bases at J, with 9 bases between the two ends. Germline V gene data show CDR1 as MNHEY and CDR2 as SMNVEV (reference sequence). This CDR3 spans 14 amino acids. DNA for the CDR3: TGTGCCAGCAGTTCATCAGGGGCTAACTATGGCTACACCTTC. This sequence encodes CASSSSGANYGYTF.

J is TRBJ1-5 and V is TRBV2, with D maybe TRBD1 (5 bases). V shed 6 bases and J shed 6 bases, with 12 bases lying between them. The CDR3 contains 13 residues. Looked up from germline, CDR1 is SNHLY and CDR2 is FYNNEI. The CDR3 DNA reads TGTGCCAGCAGCCTAGCAGGGTTTCAGCCCCAGCATTTT. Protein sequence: CASSLAGFQPQHF.

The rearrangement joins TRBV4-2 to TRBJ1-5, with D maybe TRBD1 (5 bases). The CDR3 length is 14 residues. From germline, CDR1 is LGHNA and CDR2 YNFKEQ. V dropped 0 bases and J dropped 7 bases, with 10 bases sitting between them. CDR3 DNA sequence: TGTGCCAGCAGCCAAGAGGGGGGATACCAGCCCCAGCATTTT. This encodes CASSQEGGYQPQHF.

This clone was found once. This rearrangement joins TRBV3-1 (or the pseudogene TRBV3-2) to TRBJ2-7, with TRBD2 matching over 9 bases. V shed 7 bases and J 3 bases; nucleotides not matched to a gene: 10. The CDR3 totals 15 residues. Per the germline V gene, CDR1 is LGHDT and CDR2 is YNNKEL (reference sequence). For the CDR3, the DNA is TGTGCCAGCACCCTGGGACTAGCAGATTTCTACGAGCAGTACTTC. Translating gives CASTLGLADFYEQYF.

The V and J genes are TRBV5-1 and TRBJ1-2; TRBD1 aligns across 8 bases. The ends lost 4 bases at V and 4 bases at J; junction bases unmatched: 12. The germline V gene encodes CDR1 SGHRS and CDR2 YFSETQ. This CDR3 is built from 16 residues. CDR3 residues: CASSPRRQGWVYGYTF. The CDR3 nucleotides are TGCGCCAGCAGCCCCCGGAGACAGGGGTGGGTCTATGGCTACACCTTC. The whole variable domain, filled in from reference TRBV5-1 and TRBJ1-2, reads KAGVTQTPRYLIKTRGQQVTLSCSPISGHRSVSWYQQTPGQGLQFLFEYFSETQRNKGNFPGRFSGRQFSNSRSEMNVSTLELGDSALYLCASSPRRQGWVYGYTFGSGTRLTVV.

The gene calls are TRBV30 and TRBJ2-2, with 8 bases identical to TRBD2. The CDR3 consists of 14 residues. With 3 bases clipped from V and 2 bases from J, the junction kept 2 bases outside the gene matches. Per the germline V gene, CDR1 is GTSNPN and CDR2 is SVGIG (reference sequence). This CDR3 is CAWRTSGNTGELFF. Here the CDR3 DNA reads TGTGCCTGGAGAACTAGCGGCAACACCGGGGAGCTGTTTTTT. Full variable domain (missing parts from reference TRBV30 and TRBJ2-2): SQTIHQWPATLVQPVGSPLSLECTVEGTSNPNLYWYRQAAGRGLQLLFYSVGIGQISSEVPQNLSASRPQDRQFILSSKKLLLSDSGFYLCAWRTSGNTGELFFGEGSRLTVL.

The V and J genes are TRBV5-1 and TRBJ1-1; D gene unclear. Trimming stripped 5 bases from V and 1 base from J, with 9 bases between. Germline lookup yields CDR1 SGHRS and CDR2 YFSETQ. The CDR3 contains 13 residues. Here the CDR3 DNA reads TGCGCCAGCAGAGGGTTCACGAACACTGAAGCTTTCTTT. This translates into CASRGFTNTEAFF.

CDR3 bases: TGTGCCAGCAGTTACACAAGACGTTCCTACAATGAGCAGTTCTTC. Its translation is CASSYTRRSYNEQFF. This sequence joins TRBV6-5 and TRBJ2-1; no firm D call. Germline CDR1 reads MNHEY; CDR2 reads SVGAGI. Trimming cost V 2 bases and J 1 base, with 9 bases left between them. The CDR3 sequence is 15 residues long.

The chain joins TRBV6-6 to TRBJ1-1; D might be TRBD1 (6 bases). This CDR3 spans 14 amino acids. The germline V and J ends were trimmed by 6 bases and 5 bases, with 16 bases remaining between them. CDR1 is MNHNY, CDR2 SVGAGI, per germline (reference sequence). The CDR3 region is CASSPEGGWTEAFF. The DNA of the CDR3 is TGTGCCAGCAGCCCCGAGGGGGGATGGACTGAAGCTTTCTTT.

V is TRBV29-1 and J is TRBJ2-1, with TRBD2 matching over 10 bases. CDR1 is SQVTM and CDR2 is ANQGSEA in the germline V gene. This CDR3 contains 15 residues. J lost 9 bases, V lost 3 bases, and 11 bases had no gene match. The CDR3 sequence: CSVDQREGLYREQFF. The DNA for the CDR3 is TGCAGCGTTGACCAGCGGGAGGGCCTATATCGTGAGCAGTTCTTC.

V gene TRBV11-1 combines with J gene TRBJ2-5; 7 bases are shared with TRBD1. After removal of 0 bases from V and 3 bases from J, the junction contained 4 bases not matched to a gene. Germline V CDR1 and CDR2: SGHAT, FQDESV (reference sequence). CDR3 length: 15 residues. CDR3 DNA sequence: TGTGCCAGCAGCTTAGCGGGACAGAAGGAAGAGACCCAGTACTTC. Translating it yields CASSLAGQKEETQYF. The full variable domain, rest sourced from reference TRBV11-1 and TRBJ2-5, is EAEVAQSPRYKITEKSQAVAFWCDPISGHATLYWYRQILGQGPELLVQFQDESVVDDSQLPKDRFSAERLKGVDSTLKIQPAELGDSAMYLCASSLAGQKEETQYFGPGTRLLVL.